This entry lists 2 T cell receptor beta chains sequenced from one sample in a study of Graves' ophthalmopathy and Graves' hyperthyroidism listed by TCRdb under 2018. TCRdb records Illumina HiSeq 2000 as the sequencer. For repertoire sequencing, the TCR beta CDR3 regions were amplified from RNA transcripts. The first round of RT-PCR was done with HTBI primers and the Qiagen OneStep RT-PCR kit, and was followed by a second round of multiplex PCR, then size selection and purification. The public reads were reprocessed in TCRdb via fastp at Q25 and MiXCR, keeping in-frame beta chains. Rows merge per CDR3 protein into single entries with the most common DNA and genes. Within this sample are 260,000 or so distinct CDR3 sequences, with 45% of them counted one time only. Roughly 50% of the sample comes from the top ten. The specimen was peripheral blood. The receptors were gathered from an adult man with Graves' ophthalmopathy.

The rearrangement joins TRBV20-1 to TRBJ2-7, with 8 bases fitting TRBD1. The V gene's germline CDR1 is DFQATT and CDR2 SNEGSKA (reference sequence). The CDR3 contains 14 residues. V lost 4 bases, J lost 1 base, and 6 bases stayed unmatched. This chain's CDR3 is CSAIDRGQSYEQYF. The CDR3 bases are TGCAGTGCTATCGACAGGGGACAGTCCTACGAGCAGTACTTC.

The rearrangement uses TRBV9 and TRBJ1-1; D ambiguous. Per the germline V gene, CDR1 is SGDLS and CDR2 is YYNGEE. The CDR3 has 14 residues. The V and J ends lost 0 bases and 1 base respectively, with 7 bases between them. CDR3 loop: CASSVVMSNTEAFF. CDR3 nucleotides: TGTGCCAGCAGCGTAGTGATGTCGAACACTGAAGCTTTCTTT. Complete variable domain (other parts from reference TRBV9 and TRBJ1-1): DSGVTQTPKHLITATGQRVTLRCSPRSGDLSVYWYQQSLDQGLQFLIQYYNGEERAKGNILERFSAQQFPDLHSELNLSSLELGDSALYFCASSVVMSNTEAFFGQGTRLTVV.